The 9 T cell receptor beta chains listed next were all sequenced from one sample in a study of T-cell reconstitution after alpha-beta-depleted transplantation in children. Unique molecular identifiers were incorporated into the prepared TCRbeta library. In TCRdb, the PCR reads were re-called with MiXCR into one record per CDR3 protein. Here the sample spans just over 200,000 distinct CDR3 sequences, about 8.4% being singletons. The sample here was PBMCs, mostly from graft donor cells, taken 360 days after TCRalphabeta/CD19-depleted stem cell transplant. The receptors shown here come from a male patient under 10 years old who had a stem cell transplant for acute myeloid leukemia, so the T cells may come from the graft donor.

The chain links TRBV18 to TRBJ2-7; 10 positions agree with TRBD1. The CDR3 is 15 amino acids. Losses at the gene ends were 3 bases for V and 2 bases for J; bases not matched to a gene: 4. Germline V gives CDR1 KGHSH, CDR2 LQKENI. CDR3 region: CASSPGQGVTYEQYV. The CDR3 DNA is TGTGCCAGCTCACCCGGACAGGGGGTCACCTACGAGCAGTACGTC.

The table lists this clonotype with many counts. The chain recombines TRBV5-1 with TRBJ2-7; 11 positions match TRBD2. Germline V gives CDR1 SGHRS, CDR2 YFSETQ. There are 16 residues in the CDR3. V trimming: 6 bases; J trimming: 0 bases; junction bases outside the gene matches: 8. CDR3 loop: CASTAMTSGISYEQYF. CDR3 bases: TGCGCCAGCACCGCAATGACTAGCGGGATCTCCTACGAGCAGTACTTC.

There are a few counts of this clonotype. This may come from a read error, since a much larger clone is one base off. V is TRBV12-3 or TRBV12-4 and J is TRBJ2-2; the D gene is possibly TRBD2 (6 bases). The length of the CDR3 is 15 residues. V dropped 4 bases and J dropped 2 bases, with 11 bases sitting between them. The CDR3 is CASSSGRENTGELFF. In DNA form, the CDR3 reads TGTGCCAGCAGTTCAGGGCGGGAAAACACCGGGGAGCTGTTTTTT.

CDR3 sequence reads: CASRSGASGRPSTDTQYF. The CDR3 coding sequence is TGTGCCAGCAGAAGTGGGGCTAGCGGGAGGCCTAGCACAGATACGCAGTATTTT. The V call is TRBV12-3 or TRBV12-4, the J call TRBJ2-3; the match to TRBD2 covers 11 bases. Losses at the gene ends were 6 bases for V and 0 bases for J; bases not matched to a gene: 11. The CDR3 is 18 amino acids.

There are many counts of this clonotype. The chain has TRBV20-1 and TRBJ1-2; D is ambiguous. V was clipped by 3 bases and J by 0 bases, with 14 bases between them. The CDR3 is 15 amino acids. Germline values: CDR1 DFQATT, CDR2 SNEGSKA (reference sequence). CDR3 coding DNA: TGCAGTGCTAGCCGCGTGGCAGCGGCTAACTATGGCTACACCTTC. Protein product: CSASRVAAANYGYTF.

This clonotype has at least ten counts. The chain combines TRBV12-3 or TRBV12-4 with TRBJ2-1; D is unclear. CDR3 size: 14 residues. Trimming stripped 2 bases from V and 7 bases from J, with 12 bases between. This CDR3 is CASSLRASGNEQFF. Written as DNA, the CDR3 is TGTGCCAGCAGTTTACGAGCTAGTGGGAATGAGCAGTTCTTC.

There are many counts of this clonotype. V usage is TRBV12-3 or TRBV12-4 and J usage is TRBJ2-5; D remains unclear. The CDR3 has 11 residues. Deletions cut 2 bases from V and 4 bases from J, with 2 bases between. DNA for the CDR3: TGTGCCAGCAGTTTATTAGAGACCCAGTACTTC. It encodes CASSLLETQYF.

This clonotype was found a few times. The chain recombines TRBV7-6 with TRBJ2-7; D is perhaps TRBD1 or TRBD2 (5 bases each). V gave up 5 bases and J gave up 4 bases, with 18 bases separating them. CDR3 length: 15 residues. CDR1 and CDR2 (germline): SGHVS, FNYEAQ. The CDR3 region has the DNA TGTGCCAGCAGCCCAAGGGGTCGTGGGGGTTACGAGCAGTACGTC. Translation gives CASSPRGRGGYEQYV.

CDR3 DNA: TGTGCCAGCAGTTTCGGGACAGGGGTCGGCTACACCTTC. Amino acids: CASSFGTGVGYTF. J is TRBJ1-2 and V is TRBV12-3 or TRBV12-4, with 10 bases lining up with TRBD1. This CDR3 spans 13 amino acids. V dropped 3 bases and J dropped 8; count of bases not matched to a gene: 3.